The clone carrying this T cell receptor (beta chain) occurred many times. Antigen: not known. This record belongs to a study of human T cells and chemical hapten exposure. General observations from the study: There was alopecia in the donors, so their immune response may differ from that of healthy people.

Each cDNA molecule in the library carried unique molecular identifiers. In the source study's methods: Sample TCR totals centred on a median of approximately 95,000, ranging about 20,000 to 750,000. Via MiXCR, TCRdb re-called the RACE reads, giving one row per CDR3 protein. The authors' filters were not applied to this entry. Of 340,000 or so distinct CDR3 sequences in the sample, around 7% were seen once. This sample's time point: patch test 1, 2 weeks after DPC sensitization. This sample's treatment: therapeutic diphenylcyclopropenone sensitization with weekly scalp DPC. Researchers extracted total RNA from unfractionated whole blood. This clonotype was obtained from a young woman with alopecia areata. Some clones in this sample may be carry-over from other donors' samples. The material was whole blood, obtained in connection with sensitization to the hapten diphenylcyclopropenone (DPC).

The CDR3 bases are TGTGCCAGCAGTGGGATTGGGGAGCAGTACTTC. It translates to CASSGIGEQYF. This rearrangement joins TRBV12-3 or TRBV12-4 to TRBJ2-7; D unresolved. This CDR3 is 11 amino acids long. The V end was cut by 5 bases, the J end by 7 bases, with 9 bases between.